Listed here are 21 T cell receptor beta chains from one sample, sequenced in a study of T cells in Graves' hyperthyroidism and ophthalmopathy. RNA transcripts provided the source from which TCR beta CDR3 regions were amplified. First-round RT-PCR with HTBI primers amplified the TCR CDR3 region. TCRdb fed the multiplex PCR reads into MiXCR, producing one record per CDR3 protein. The table includes 350,000 to 400,000 distinct CDR3 sequences, around 13% detected once. The sample comprised blood. Every receptor here comes from a woman aged 55 to 70 with Graves' hyperthyroidism.

This clonotype was recorded at least ten times. The V gene is TRBV11-1, the J gene TRBJ2-1; 10 bases align to TRBD2. In germline, CDR1 is SGHAT, CDR2 FQDESV (reference sequence). J lost 4 bases, V lost 5 bases, and 11 bases had no gene match. There are 17 residues in the CDR3. The CDR3 sequence: CASSPRAGGPVYNEQFF. As DNA, the CDR3 is TGTGCCAGCAGCCCGAGAGCGGGAGGGCCGGTTTACAATGAGCAGTTCTTC. The full variable domain, with the rest looked up from reference TRBV11-1 and TRBJ2-1, is EAEVAQSPRYKITEKSQAVAFWCDPISGHATLYWYRQILGQGPELLVQFQDESVVDDSQLPKDRFSAERLKGVDSTLKIQPAELGDSAMYLCASSPRAGGPVYNEQFFGPGTRLTVL.

This clonotype has at least ten counts. An end of the junction differs from the germline gene, which may be a read error. V is TRBV20-1 and J is TRBJ2-5, with D maybe TRBD2 (5 bases). The length of the CDR3 is 12 residues. Germline V CDR1 and CDR2: DFQATT, SNEGSKA (reference sequence). The CDR3 sequence: CSARAVQETQYF. The CDR3 bases are TGCAGTGCAAGAGCGGTCCAAGAGACCCAGTACTTC.

This clonotype was counted at least ten times. The chain employs TRBV2 and TRBJ1-2, with D maybe TRBD1 (6 bases). There are 13 residues in the CDR3. Trimming shortened V by 7 bases and J by 3 bases, and 12 bases separated the two germline ends. Germline CDR1 reads SNHLY; CDR2 reads FYNNEI. For the CDR3, the DNA is TGTGCCAGCAAGTGGACAGATGACTATGGCTACACCTTC. Protein sequence: CASKWTDDYGYTF. The full variable domain, with the rest looked up from reference TRBV2 and TRBJ1-2, is EPEVTQTPSHQVTQMGQEVILRCVPISNHLYFYWYRQILGQKVEFLVSFYNNEISEKSEIFDDQFSVERPDGSNFTLKIRSTKLEDSAMYFCASKWTDDYGYTFGSGTRLTVV.

The chain couples TRBV12-3 or TRBV12-4 to TRBJ1-1; weak D call: TRBD1 (6 bases). The CDR3 extends over 14 amino acids. The V gene lost 6 bases and the J gene lost 6 bases, with 17 bases spanning the gap. CDR3: CASSKDRLKSEAFF. The CDR3 DNA reads as TGTGCCAGCAGCAAGGACAGACTTAAATCTGAAGCTTTCTTT.

The chain has TRBV5-1 and TRBJ2-6; D perhaps matches TRBD1 (6 bases). Between the trimmed V and J ends, which lost 4 bases and 1 base, there was a span of 12 bases. The CDR3 sequence is 16 residues long. The germline CDR1 and CDR2 sequences are SGHRS and YFSETQ. The CDR3 spells CASSTWTASGANVLTF. The CDR3 DNA follows: TGCGCCAGCAGCACATGGACAGCTTCTGGGGCCAACGTCCTGACTTTC.

This clonotype was seen only a few times. The genes are TRBV30 and TRBJ2-7, with TRBD2 matching 14 bases. V shed 4 bases and J 6 bases; nucleotides not matched to a gene: 2. The CDR3 sequence is 13 residues long. Per germline, CDR1 GTSNPN and CDR2 SVGIG (reference sequence). The CDR3 loop reads CAWIGTSGSEQYF. The CDR3 coding sequence is TGTGCCTGGATCGGGACTAGCGGGAGCGAGCAGTACTTC.

As concerns this clonotype: A much larger clone lies a single base off, so this may be a read error. The rearrangement links TRBV2 to TRBJ2-2; D is possibly TRBD2 (5 bases). V lost 5 bases to trimming and J lost 4 bases, with 14 bases between them. Germline V lookup: CDR1 SNHLY, CDR2 FYNNEI. CDR3 length: 15 residues. As DNA, the CDR3 is TGTGCCAGCAGTAAAGACAAGGCGGGCACCGGGGAGCTGTTTTTT. It yields the protein CASSKDKAGTGELFF.

This clonotype was counted many times. The chain is built from TRBV6-1 and TRBJ1-5; 7 nucleotides line up with TRBD1. The V and J ends lost 2 bases and 1 base, in that order; junction bases with no gene match: 8. This CDR3 contains 17 residues. Germline V gives CDR1 MNHNS, CDR2 SASEGT. Here the CDR3 reads CASSESRGQFSNQPQHF. CDR3 coding DNA: TGTGCCAGCAGTGAATCTAGGGGACAGTTCAGCAATCAGCCCCAGCATTTT.

This clonotype showed up many times. The J gene is TRBJ2-7, the V gene TRBV6-2 or TRBV6-3; a possible D gene is TRBD1 (6 bases). CDR1 and CDR2 (germline): MNHEY, SVGEGT. V was pared by 7 bases and J by 5 bases, with 18 bases between. This CDR3 is built from 14 residues. The CDR3 loop is CASKRTVLVHEQYF. As DNA, the CDR3 is TGTGCCAGCAAAAGGACAGTGTTAGTCCACGAGCAGTACTTC.

The rearrangement uses TRBV12-3 or TRBV12-4 and TRBJ2-2; unclear D gene. The CDR3 is 15 residues long. Trimming took off 8 bases at V and 6 bases at J, with 19 bases between the two ends. CDR3 protein: CASRDGSLVAGELFF. DNA of the CDR3: TGTGCCAGCCGTGATGGAAGTCTGGTGGCCGGGGAGCTGTTTTTT.

This rearrangement joins TRBV6-1 to TRBJ2-7; 9 bases are a match to TRBD1. The V gene end was trimmed by 7 bases and the J gene end by 6 bases; junction bases not matched to a gene: 4. Per the germline V gene, CDR1 is MNHNS and CDR2 is SASEGT. The CDR3 consists of 12 residues. DNA for the CDR3: TGTGCCAGCACCCGGGACAGGGTCGAGCAGTACTTC. It codes for CASTRDRVEQYF.

This clonotype was detected many times. The gene calls are TRBV2 and TRBJ2-1; D possibly corresponds to TRBD2 (6 bases). The germline gives CDR1 SNHLY, CDR2 FYNNEI. This CDR3 region has 12 residues. V lost 4 bases to trimming and J lost 7 bases, with 8 bases between them. The CDR3 loop is CASSGRGNEQFF. In DNA, the CDR3 is TGTGCCAGCAGTGGTCGGGGGAATGAGCAGTTCTTC.

This clonotype was detected ten times or more. The V call is TRBV4-1, the J call TRBJ1-5, with D possibly being TRBD1 (6 bases). The CDR3 covers 16 residues. Looked up from germline, CDR1 is MGHRA and CDR2 is YSYEKL. V dropped 0 bases and J dropped 6 bases, with 15 bases sitting between them. The CDR3 reads CASSQENRVIGQPQHF. For the CDR3, the DNA is TGCGCCAGCAGCCAAGAGAACAGGGTGATTGGTCAGCCCCAGCATTTT.

This clonotype was seen many times. The V call is TRBV5-1, the J call TRBJ2-3, with 12 bases that match TRBD1. Per germline, CDR1 SGHRS and CDR2 YFSETQ. J gave up 5 bases and V 4 bases, and 5 bases lay outside the gene matches. There are 15 residues in the CDR3. The CDR3 sequence is CASSPGQGARDTQYF. In DNA form, the CDR3 reads TGCGCCAGCAGCCCGGGACAGGGGGCCAGAGATACGCAGTATTTT. Combining the CDR3 with reference TRBV5-1 and TRBJ2-3 gives the whole variable domain KAGVTQTPRYLIKTRGQQVTLSCSPISGHRSVSWYQQTPGQGLQFLFEYFSETQRNKGNFPGRFSGRQFSNSRSEMNVSTLELGDSALYLCASSPGQGARDTQYFGPGTRLTVL.

This clonotype occurred many times. V usage is TRBV5-1 and J usage is TRBJ1-2; TRBD1 aligns across 8 bases. CDR1 SGHRS and CDR2 YFSETQ come from the germline V gene. The trim removed 0 bases at V and 7 bases at J, leaving 8 bases unmatched. The CDR3 sequence is 15 residues long. Here the CDR3 reads CASSLEVGQGRGYTF. CDR3 in DNA: TGCGCCAGCAGCTTGGAAGTCGGACAGGGCCGTGGCTACACCTTC.

Only a few counts were recorded for this clonotype. A much larger clonotype is one base distant, so this may be a read error. The chain employs TRBV28 and TRBJ1-1; D ambiguous. In germline, CDR1 is MDHEN, CDR2 SYDVKM. The CDR3 covers 12 residues. CDR3 amino acids: CVSSLPLLEGFF. In nucleotides, the CDR3 is TGTGTCAGCAGTTTGCCTCTGCTAGAAGGTTTCTTT.

In this sample, this clonotype turned up once. The junction and the germline gene differ at one end; a read error may be behind it. The V call is TRBV12-3 or TRBV12-4, the J call TRBJ2-5; D not certain. This CDR3 spans 14 amino acids. The CDR3 here is CASSFSGLQEAQYF. As DNA, the CDR3 is TGTGCCAGCAGTTTTTCTGGCCTCCAAGAGGCCCAGTACTTC.

This clonotype was detected a few times. The gene calls are TRBV4-1 and TRBJ2-7; perhaps TRBD2 as D (6 bases). The CDR3 covers 17 residues. CDR1 and CDR2 (germline): MGHRA, YSYEKL. V lost 6 bases to trimming and J lost 0 bases, with 21 bases between them. This chain's CDR3 is CASSPARAGRSSYEQYF. CDR3 in DNA: TGCGCCAGCAGTCCTGCTCGGGCGGGAAGGAGCTCCTACGAGCAGTACTTC.

A word on this clonotype: Possible read error: a much larger clone is one base away. The gene calls are TRBV6-1 and TRBJ2-2; unclear D gene. Trimming removed 7 bases from V and 0 bases from J, with 6 bases in between. Germline loops: CDR1 MNHNS, CDR2 SASEGT. This CDR3 contains 13 residues. As DNA, the CDR3 is TGTGCCAGCATTGGAGCGAACACCGGGGAGCTGTTTTTT. This gives the protein CASIGANTGELFF.

This clonotype was seen repeatedly, ten times or more. The chain couples TRBV5-1 to TRBJ1-1; D is perhaps TRBD1 (5 bases). Per germline, CDR1 SGHRS and CDR2 YFSETQ. Between the trimmed V and J ends, which lost 4 bases and 10 bases, there was a span of 14 bases. The CDR3 has 12 residues. The CDR3 reads CASSQLGGTAFF. The DNA for the CDR3 is TGCGCCAGCAGCCAGCTGGGGGGTACAGCTTTCTTT. The variable domain in full, with the rest retrieved from reference TRBV5-1 and TRBJ1-1, is KAGVTQTPRYLIKTRGQQVTLSCSPISGHRSVSWYQQTPGQGLQFLFEYFSETQRNKGNFPGRFSGRQFSNSRSEMNVSTLELGDSALYLCASSQLGGTAFFGQGTRLTVV.

This clonotype has at least ten counts. V gene TRBV3-1 combines with J gene TRBJ2-3, with a weak D call TRBD2 (6 bases). V was clipped by 3 bases and J by 7 bases, with 14 bases between them. The CDR3 runs 14 residues. CDR1 and CDR2 (germline): LGHDT, YNNKEL (reference sequence). The CDR3 loop reads CASSQFGSSNTQYF. CDR3 coding DNA: TGTGCCAGCAGCCAGTTCGGGAGTAGTAATACGCAGTATTTT.